Below are 3 T cell receptor beta chains sequenced from a single sample in a study of T-cell memory formation after mild COVID-19. TCRdb independently ran MiXCR on the 5' RACE reads; one entry per CDR3 protein. The repertoire holds some 160,000 distinct CDR3 sequences, with 10% to 15% as singletons. The specimen was PBMCs or a T cell subset sorted from them (not recorded which). Receptors originate from a man between 18 and 35 years old who had mild COVID-19 (a few samples of this study predate the infection). Cell type and time point are not known.

The rearrangement uses TRBV5-1 and TRBJ1-5; weak D call: TRBD1 (5 bases). Germline CDR1 is SGHRS and CDR2 is YFSETQ. The CDR3 is 12 residues long. Deletions cut 0 bases from V and 9 bases from J, with 7 bases between. CDR3 loop: CASSLDGGPQHF. The CDR3 DNA follows: TGCGCCAGCAGCTTGGATGGGGGGCCCCAGCATTTT.

The DNA for the CDR3 is TGTGCCAGCAGCTCGGGCGGGGCCTCCTACGAGCAGTACTTC. It codes for CASSSGGASYEQYF. The J gene is TRBJ2-7, the V gene TRBV7-2; perhaps TRBD2 as D (6 bases). This CDR3 region has 14 residues. CDR1 SGHTA and CDR2 FQGNSA come from the germline V gene. V lost 4 bases and J lost 0, with 10 bases in between.

The chain recombines TRBV5-1 with TRBJ2-3, with 10 bases identical to TRBD2. The CDR3 is 16 amino acids. CDR1 and CDR2 from the germline V gene are SGHRS and YFSETQ. V was clipped by 4 bases and J by 7 bases; unmatched bases: 12. CDR3 residues: CASSPPQRGGPNTQYF. In nucleotides, the CDR3 is TGCGCCAGCAGCCCCCCCCAGCGGGGGGGCCCTAATACGCAGTATTTT.